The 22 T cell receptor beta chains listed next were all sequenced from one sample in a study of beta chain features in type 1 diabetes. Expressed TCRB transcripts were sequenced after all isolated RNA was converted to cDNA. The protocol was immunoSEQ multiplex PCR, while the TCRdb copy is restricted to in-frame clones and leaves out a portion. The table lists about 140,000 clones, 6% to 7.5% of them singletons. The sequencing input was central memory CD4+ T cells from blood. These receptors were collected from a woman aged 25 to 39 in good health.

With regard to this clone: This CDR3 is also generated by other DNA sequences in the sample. The CDR3 nucleotides are TGTGCCAGCAGCCGGGACTCAAACACAGATACGCAGTATTTT. This encodes CASSRDSNTDTQYF. The V and J genes are TRBV7-2 and TRBJ2-3, with D tentatively TRBD2 (6 bases). There are 14 residues in the CDR3. V shed 5 bases and J shed 2 bases, with 11 bases lying between them. The germline V gene has CDR1 SGHTA and CDR2 FQGNSA.

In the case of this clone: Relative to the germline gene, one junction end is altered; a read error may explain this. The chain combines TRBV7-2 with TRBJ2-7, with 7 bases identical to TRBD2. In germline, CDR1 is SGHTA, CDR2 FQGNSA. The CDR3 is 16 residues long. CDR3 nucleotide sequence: TGCGCCAGCAGCCAGCTATTTTCTAGCGGCCCCTACGAGCAGTACTTC. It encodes CASSQLFSSGPYEQYF.

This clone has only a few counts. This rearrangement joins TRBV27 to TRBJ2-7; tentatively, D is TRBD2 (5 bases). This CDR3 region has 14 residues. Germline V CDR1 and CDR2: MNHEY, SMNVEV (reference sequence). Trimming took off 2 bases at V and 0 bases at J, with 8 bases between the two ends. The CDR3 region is CASSLRRASYEQYF. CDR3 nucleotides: TGTGCCAGCAGTTTACGGCGGGCCTCCTACGAGCAGTACTTC.

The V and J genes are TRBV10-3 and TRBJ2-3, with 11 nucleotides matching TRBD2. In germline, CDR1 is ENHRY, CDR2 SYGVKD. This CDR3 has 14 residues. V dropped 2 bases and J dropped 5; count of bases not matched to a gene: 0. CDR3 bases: TGTGCCATCAGTGAGACTAGCGGGAGAGATACGCAGTATTTT. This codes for CAISETSGRDTQYF.

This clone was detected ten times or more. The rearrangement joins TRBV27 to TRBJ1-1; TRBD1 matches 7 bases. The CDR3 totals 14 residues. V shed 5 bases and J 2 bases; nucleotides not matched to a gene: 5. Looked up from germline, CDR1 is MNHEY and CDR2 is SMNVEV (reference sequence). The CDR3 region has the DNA TGTGCCAGCAGTGGGGGGACAGTAAACACTGAAGCTTTCTTT. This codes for CASSGGTVNTEAFF.

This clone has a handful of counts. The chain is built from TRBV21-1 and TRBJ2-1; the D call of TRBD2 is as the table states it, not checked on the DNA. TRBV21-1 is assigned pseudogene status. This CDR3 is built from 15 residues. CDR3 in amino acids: CASSKKLDGNNEQFF. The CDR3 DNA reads TGTGCCAGCAGCAAAAAGTTGGACGGGAACAATGAGCAGTTCTTC.

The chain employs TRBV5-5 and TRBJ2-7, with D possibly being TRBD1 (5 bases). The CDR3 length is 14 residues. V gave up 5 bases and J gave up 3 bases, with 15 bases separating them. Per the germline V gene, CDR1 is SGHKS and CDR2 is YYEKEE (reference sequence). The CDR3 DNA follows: TGTGCCAGCAGTTCTTGGGGCACATACTACGAGCAGTACTTC. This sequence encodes CASSSWGTYYEQYF.

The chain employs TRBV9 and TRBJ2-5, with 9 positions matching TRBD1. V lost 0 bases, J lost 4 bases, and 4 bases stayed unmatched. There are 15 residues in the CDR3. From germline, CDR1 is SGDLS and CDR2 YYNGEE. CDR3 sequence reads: CASSVDPTGGETQYF. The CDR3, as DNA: TGTGCCAGCAGCGTAGATCCGACAGGGGGAGAGACCCAGTACTTC.

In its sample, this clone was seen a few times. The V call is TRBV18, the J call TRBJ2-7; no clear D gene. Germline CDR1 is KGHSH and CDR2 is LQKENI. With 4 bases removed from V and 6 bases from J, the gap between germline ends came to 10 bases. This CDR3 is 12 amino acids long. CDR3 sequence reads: CASSLKSAEQYF. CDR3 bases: TGTGCCAGCTCACTCAAGAGCGCCGAGCAGTACTTC.

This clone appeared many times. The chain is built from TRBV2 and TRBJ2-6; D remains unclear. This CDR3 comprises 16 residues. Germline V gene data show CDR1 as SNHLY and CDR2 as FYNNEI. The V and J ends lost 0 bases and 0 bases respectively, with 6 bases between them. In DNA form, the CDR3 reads TGTGCCAGCAGTGAAGCGAGGATCTCTGGGGCCAACGTCCTGACTTTC. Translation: CASSEARISGANVLTF.

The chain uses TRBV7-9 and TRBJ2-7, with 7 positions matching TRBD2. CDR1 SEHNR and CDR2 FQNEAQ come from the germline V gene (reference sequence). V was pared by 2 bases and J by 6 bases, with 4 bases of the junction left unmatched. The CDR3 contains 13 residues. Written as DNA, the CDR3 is TGTGCCAGCAGCTTAATCCGGGAGGCCGAGCAGTACTTC. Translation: CASSLIREAEQYF.

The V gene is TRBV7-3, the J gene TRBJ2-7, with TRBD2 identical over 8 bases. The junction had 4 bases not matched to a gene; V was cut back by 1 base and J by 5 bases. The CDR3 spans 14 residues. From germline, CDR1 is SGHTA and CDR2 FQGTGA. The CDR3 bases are TGTGCCAGCAGCTTAAACGGGGGGGAAGACGAGCAGTACTTC. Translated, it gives CASSLNGGEDEQYF.

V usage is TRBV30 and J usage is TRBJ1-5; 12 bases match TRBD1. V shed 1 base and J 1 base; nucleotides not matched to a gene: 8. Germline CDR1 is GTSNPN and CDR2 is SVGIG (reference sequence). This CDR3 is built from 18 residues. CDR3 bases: TGTGCCTGGAGTGGCGGGACAGGGGGCGCGGGGAGCAATCAGCCCCAGCATTTT. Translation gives CAWSGGTGGAGSNQPQHF.

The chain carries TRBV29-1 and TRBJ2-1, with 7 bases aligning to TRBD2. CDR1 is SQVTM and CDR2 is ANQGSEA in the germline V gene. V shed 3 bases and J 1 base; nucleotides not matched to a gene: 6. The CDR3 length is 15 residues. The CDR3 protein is CSVDARAGSYNEQFF. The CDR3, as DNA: TGCAGCGTTGATGCCCGAGCGGGATCCTACAATGAGCAGTTCTTC.

The CDR3 protein is CSVGTGLSGANVLTF. The CDR3 DNA follows: TGCAGCGTGGGGACAGGCCTCTCTGGGGCCAACGTCCTGACTTTC. The gene calls are TRBV29-1 and TRBJ2-6; 8 nucleotides agree with TRBD1. The germline gives CDR1 SQVTM, CDR2 ANQGSEA. This CDR3 is built from 15 residues. The ends lost 6 bases at V and 0 bases at J; junction bases unmatched: 4.

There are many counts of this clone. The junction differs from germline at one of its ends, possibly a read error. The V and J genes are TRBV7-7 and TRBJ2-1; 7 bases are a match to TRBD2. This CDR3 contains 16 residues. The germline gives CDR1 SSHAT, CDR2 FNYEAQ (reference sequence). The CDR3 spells CASSLPGGGPYNEQFF. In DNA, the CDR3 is TGTGCTAGCAGCTTACCCGGGGGAGGGCCTTACAATGAGCAGTTCTTC.

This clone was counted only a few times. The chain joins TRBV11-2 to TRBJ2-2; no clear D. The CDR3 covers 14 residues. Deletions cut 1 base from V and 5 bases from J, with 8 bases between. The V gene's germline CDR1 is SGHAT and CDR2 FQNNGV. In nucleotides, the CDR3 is TGTGCCAGCAGCTTAGCGTTAGCTACCGGGGAGCTGTTTTTT. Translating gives CASSLALATGELFF.

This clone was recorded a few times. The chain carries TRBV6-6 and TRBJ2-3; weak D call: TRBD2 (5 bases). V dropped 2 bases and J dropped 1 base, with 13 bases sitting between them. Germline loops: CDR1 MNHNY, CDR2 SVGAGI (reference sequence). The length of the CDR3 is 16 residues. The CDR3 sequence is CASSYLGERGTDTQYF. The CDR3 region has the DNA TGTGCCAGCAGTTACCTCGGGGAGAGGGGCACAGATACGCAGTATTTT.

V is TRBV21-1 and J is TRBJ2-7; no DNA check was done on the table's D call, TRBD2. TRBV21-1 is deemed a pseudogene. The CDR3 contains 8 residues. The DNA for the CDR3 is TGTGCCACTGTGGAGCAGTACTTC. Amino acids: CATVEQYF.

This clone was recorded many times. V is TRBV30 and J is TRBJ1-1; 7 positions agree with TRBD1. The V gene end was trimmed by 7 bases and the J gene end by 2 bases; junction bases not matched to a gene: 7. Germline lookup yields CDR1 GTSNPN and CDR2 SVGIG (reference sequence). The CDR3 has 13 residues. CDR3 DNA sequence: TGTGCCTCACACAGGGGATCAAACACTGAAGCTTTCTTT. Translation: CASHRGSNTEAFF.

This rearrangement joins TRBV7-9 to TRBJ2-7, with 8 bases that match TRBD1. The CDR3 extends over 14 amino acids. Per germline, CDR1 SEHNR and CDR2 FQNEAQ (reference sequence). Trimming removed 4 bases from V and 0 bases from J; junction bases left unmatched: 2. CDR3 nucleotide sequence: TGTGCCAGCAGCTCCGGGACAGGCTCCTACGAGCAGTACTTC. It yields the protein CASSSGTGSYEQYF.

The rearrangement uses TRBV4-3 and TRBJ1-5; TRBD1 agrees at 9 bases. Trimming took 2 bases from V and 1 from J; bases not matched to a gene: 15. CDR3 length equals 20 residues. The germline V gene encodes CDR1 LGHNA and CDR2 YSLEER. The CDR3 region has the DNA TGCGCCAGCAGCCAATCCTTCCCCGGGACAGGGCAGGGGAGCAATCAGCCCCAGCATTTT. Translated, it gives CASSQSFPGTGQGSNQPQHF.